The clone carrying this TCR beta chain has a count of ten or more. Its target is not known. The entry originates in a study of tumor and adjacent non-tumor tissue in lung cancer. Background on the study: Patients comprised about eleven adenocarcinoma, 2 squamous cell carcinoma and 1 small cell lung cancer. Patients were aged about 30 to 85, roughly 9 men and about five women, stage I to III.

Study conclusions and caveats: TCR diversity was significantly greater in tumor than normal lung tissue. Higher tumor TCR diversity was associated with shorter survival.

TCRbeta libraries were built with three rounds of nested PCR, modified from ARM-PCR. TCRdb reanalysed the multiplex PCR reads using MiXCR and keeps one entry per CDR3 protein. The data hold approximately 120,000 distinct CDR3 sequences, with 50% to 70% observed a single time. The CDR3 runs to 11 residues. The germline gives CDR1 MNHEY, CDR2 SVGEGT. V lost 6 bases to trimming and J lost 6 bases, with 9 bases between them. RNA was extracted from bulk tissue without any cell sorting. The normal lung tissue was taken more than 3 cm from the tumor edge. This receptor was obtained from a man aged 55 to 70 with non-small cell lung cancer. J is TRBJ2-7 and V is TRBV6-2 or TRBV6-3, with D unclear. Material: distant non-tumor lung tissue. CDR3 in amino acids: CASSQVLEQYF. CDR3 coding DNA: TGTGCCAGCAGCCAGGTCCTCGAGCAGTACTTC.